This TCR beta chain is from a study of T cell repertoires in cytomegalovirus infection. Study-level background: Matching HLA type and CMV infection were both indicated by public TCR beta signatures.

For this clonotype: Its antigen is unidentified.

Broader study findings: Based on cumulative public TCR beta family frequency, carriers of CMV plus the relevant HLA were identified. The study found HLA-C-restricted CMV-specific TCR beta clonotypes dominating the ex vivo response.

TCRdb redid the calling of the reads with MiXCR, one entry per CDR3 protein. This sample carries roughly 230,000 distinct CDR3 sequences, approximately 22% of them seen once, and the ten largest clones take about 20%. The CDR3 length is 12 residues. Looked up from germline, CDR1 is MGHDK and CDR2 is SYGVNS. Trimming removed 3 bases at V and 5 bases at J, with 8 bases between. This chain links TRBV25-1 with TRBJ2-7; weak D call: TRBD1 (6 bases). Sample: CD8+ T cells from PBMCs. The receptor comes from a human donor in good health (CMV status not recorded). Some clones in this sample may be carry-over from other donors' samples. The CDR3 DNA reads as TGTGCCAGCAGTGAGACAGGTAACGAGCAGTACTTC. This gives the protein CASSETGNEQYF.